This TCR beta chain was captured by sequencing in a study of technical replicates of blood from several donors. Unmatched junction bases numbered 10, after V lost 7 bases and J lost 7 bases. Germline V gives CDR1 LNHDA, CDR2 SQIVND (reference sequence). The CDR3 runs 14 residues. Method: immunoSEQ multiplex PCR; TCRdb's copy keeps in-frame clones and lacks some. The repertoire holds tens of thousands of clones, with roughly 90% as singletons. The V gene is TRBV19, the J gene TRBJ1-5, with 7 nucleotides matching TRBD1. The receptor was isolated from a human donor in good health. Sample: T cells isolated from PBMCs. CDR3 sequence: CASNRQGSRQPQHF. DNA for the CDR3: TGTGCCAGTAATCGACAGGGCTCGCGGCAGCCCCAGCATTTT. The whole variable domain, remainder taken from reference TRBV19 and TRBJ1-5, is DGGITQSPKYLFRKEGQNVTLSCEQNLNHDAMYWYRQDPGQGLRLIYYSQIVNDFQKGDIAEGYSVSREKKESFPLTVTSAQKNPTAFYLCASNRQGSRQPQHFGDGTRLSIL.